The T cell receptor (beta chain) under discussion was sequenced for a study of CD8+CD57+ T cells in acquired aplastic anemia. The germline V gene encodes CDR1 SGHTA and CDR2 FQGTGA. The V segment lost 4 bases and the J segment 7 bases; nucleotides outside the gene matches: 1. This CDR3 has 12 residues. TCR beta VDJ and CDR3 were profiled, and genomic DNA was the template. TCRdb ran MiXCR on the reads and lists one entry per CDR3 protein. The sample consists of approximately 190,000 distinct CDR3 sequences, around 47% of them appearing once. Patients chosen for sequencing had shown CD8+CD57+ cell expansion by flow cytometry. In its sample, this clonotype was seen once.

The clonotype originates from a human donor with aplastic anemia. The sample taken for sequencing was sorted CD4+, CD8+, or CD8+CD57+ T cells (not recorded which) from PBMCs. This rearrangement joins TRBV7-3 to TRBJ2-5; 9 bases are shared with TRBD1. The CDR3 DNA sequence: TGTGCCAGCAGCTCGGACAGGGGGACCCAGTACTTC. Amino acids: CASSSDRGTQYF. Based on the CDR3 plus reference TRBV7-3 and TRBJ2-5, the full variable domain is GAGVSQTPSNKVTEKGKYVELRCDPISGHTALYWYRQSLGQGPEFLIYFQGTGAADDSGLPNDRFFAVRPEGSVSTLKIQRTERGDSAVYLCASSSDRGTQYFGPGTRLLVL.